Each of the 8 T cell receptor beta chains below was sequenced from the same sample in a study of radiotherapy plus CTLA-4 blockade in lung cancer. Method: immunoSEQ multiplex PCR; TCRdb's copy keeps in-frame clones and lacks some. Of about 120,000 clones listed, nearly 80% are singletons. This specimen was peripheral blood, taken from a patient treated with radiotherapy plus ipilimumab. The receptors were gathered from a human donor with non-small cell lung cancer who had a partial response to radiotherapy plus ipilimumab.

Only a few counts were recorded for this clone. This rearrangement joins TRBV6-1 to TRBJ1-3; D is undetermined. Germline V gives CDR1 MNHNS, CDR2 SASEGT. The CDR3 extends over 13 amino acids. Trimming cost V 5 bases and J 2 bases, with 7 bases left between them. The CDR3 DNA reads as TGTGCCAGCAGTCCGGGTCCTGGAAACACCATATATTTT. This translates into CASSPGPGNTIYF.

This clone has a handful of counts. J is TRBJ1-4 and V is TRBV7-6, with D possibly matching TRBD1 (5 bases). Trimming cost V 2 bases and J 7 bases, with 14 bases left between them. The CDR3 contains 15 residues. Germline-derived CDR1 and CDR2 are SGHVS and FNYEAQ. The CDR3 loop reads CASSLNQGRSEKLFF. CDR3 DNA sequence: TGTGCCAGCAGCTTAAATCAGGGAAGGAGTGAAAAACTGTTTTTT.

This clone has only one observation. CDR3 loop: CASSIESGQTGKLFF. In DNA, the CDR3 is TGCGCCAGCAGTATAGAATCTGGACAGACGGGAAAACTGTTTTTT. The genes are TRBV5-1 and TRBJ1-4; maybe TRBD1 (6 bases). Trimming removed 5 bases at V and 10 bases at J, with 21 bases between. This CDR3 comprises 15 residues. Germline assignment: CDR1 SGHRS and CDR2 YFSETQ.

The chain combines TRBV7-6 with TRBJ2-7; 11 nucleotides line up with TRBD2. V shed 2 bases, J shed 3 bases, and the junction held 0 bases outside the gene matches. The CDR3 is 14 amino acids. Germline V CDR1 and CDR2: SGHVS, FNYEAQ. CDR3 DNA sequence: TGTGCCAGCAGCTTAACTAGCGGGAGCTACGAGCAGTACGTC. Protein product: CASSLTSGSYEQYV.

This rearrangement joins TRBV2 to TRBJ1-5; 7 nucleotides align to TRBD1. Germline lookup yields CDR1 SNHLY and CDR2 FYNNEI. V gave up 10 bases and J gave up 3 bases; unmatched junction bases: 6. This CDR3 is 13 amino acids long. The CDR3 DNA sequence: TGTGCCATGCAGGGGGACAACAATCAGCCCCAGCATTTT. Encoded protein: CAMQGDNNQPQHF. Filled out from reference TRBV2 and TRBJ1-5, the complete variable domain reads EPEVTQTPSHQVTQMGQEVILRCVPISNHLYFYWYRQILGQKVEFLVSFYNNEISEKSEIFDDQFSVERPDGSNFTLKIRSTKLEDSAMYFCAMQGDNNQPQHFGDGTRLSIL.

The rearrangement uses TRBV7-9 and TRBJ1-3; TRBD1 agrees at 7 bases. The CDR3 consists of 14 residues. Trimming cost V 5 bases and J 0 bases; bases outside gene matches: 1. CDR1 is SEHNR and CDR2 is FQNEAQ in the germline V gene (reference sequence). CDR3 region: CASSHRGSGNTIYF. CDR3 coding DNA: TGTGCCAGCAGCCACAGGGGCTCTGGAAACACCATATATTTT.

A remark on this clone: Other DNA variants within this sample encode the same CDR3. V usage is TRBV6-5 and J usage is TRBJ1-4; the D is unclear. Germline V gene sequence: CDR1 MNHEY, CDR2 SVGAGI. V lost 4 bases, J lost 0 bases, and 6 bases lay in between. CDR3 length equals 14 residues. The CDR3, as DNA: TGTGCCAGCAGTTTGAGTGCAACTAATGAAAAACTGTTTTTT. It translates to CASSLSATNEKLFF.

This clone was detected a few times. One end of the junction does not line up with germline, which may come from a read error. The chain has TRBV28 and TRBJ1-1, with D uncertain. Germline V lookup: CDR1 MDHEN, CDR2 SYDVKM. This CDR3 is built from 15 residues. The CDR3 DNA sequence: TGTGCCAGCAGTCCGCCGGGCTCGGGGTACACTGAAACTTTCTTT. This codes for CASSPPGSGYTETFF.